The sequence of this T cell receptor (beta chain) was determined in a study of vaccination and CD4 T cells after COVID-19. This clonotype has only a few counts. The antigen remains unidentified. Specified treatment: 10-day PBMC culture with coronavirus spike peptide pools or control peptides (ViraFEST assay). ViraFEST stimulated the growth of antigen-specific T cells using peptide pools and subsequently profiled their TCRs by sequencing. The CDR3 spans 14 residues. With the Oncomine TCR Beta short-read assay, DNA from cultured CD4+ T cells was sequenced. Via MiXCR, TCRdb re-called the PCR reads, giving one row per CDR3 protein. The sample lists 13,000 to 15,000 distinct CDR3 sequences, 33% occurring once.

Sequenced here: CD4+ T cells from blood, cultured in vitro, sampled after SARS-CoV-2 vaccination. The chain employs TRBV21-1 and TRBJ1-2; TRBD1 reflects the table's D call only, with no check against the DNA. TRBV21-1 is recorded as a pseudogene. The TCR sequence derives from a human donor who had recovered from COVID-19. The CDR3 DNA reads as TGTGCCAGCAGCCATGGGGGATCCCCCTATGGCTACACCTTC. It codes for CASSHGGSPYGYTF.